The 21 T cell receptor beta chains listed next were all sequenced from one sample in a study of regulatory T cells in long-lasting Graves disease. The time point is: persistent/refractory GD, antithyroid drugs over 5 years with positive TRAb. After RNA was extracted from PBMCs, the TCR library was made from it. In building TCR beta libraries, iRepertoire HTBI primers were used together with Arm-PCR of CDR3 regions. TCRdb analysed the multiplex PCR reads with MiXCR anew, one entry per CDR3 protein. The sample records a few hundred thousand distinct CDR3 sequences, around 24% being singletons. The sample in question was peripheral blood mononuclear cells (PBMCs), obtained when the disease was refractory, from a patient treated with antithyroid drugs. The source is a female donor with Graves disease.

Ten or more counts support this clonotype. The chain links TRBV6-1 to TRBJ1-4, with D possibly TRBD1 on 6 matching bases. Germline V gene data show CDR1 as MNHNS and CDR2 as SASEGT. V was clipped by 5 bases and J by 8 bases, with 15 bases between them. The CDR3 has 14 amino acids. The CDR3 nucleotides are TGTGCCAGCAGTACTCCGGGACACAGGGAAAAACTGTTTTTT. Its protein is CASSTPGHREKLFF.

The J gene is TRBJ1-1, the V gene TRBV20-1, with D tentatively TRBD1 (5 bases). The CDR3 is 13 residues long. Germline CDR1 reads DFQATT; CDR2 reads SNEGSKA (reference sequence). The germline V and J ends were trimmed by 5 bases and 2 bases, with 12 bases remaining between them. CDR3 sequence: CSALPDSNTEAFF. The CDR3 DNA sequence: TGCAGTGCTCTACCAGACAGTAACACTGAAGCTTTCTTT.

The chain couples TRBV19 to TRBJ1-5, with 8 bases fitting TRBD1. Germline V gene data show CDR1 as LNHDA and CDR2 as SQIVND (reference sequence). The CDR3 totals 13 residues. Losses at the gene ends were 11 bases for V and 9 bases for J; bases not matched to a gene: 12. The DNA for the CDR3 is TGTGCCGGGGATTCAGGGGGCCTCGGGCCCCAGCATTTT. Its protein product is CAGDSGGLGPQHF.

This clonotype was seen only a few times. The V call is TRBV7-8, the J call TRBJ1-1; D possibly corresponds to TRBD1 (5 bases). V was shortened by 5 bases and J by 1 base, with 8 bases between the two germline ends. Germline V gene sequence: CDR1 SGHVS, CDR2 FQNEAQ. CDR3 size: 13 residues. The CDR3 DNA reads as TGTGCCAGCAGCGAGGACACGAACACTGAAGCTTTCTTT. Encoded protein: CASSEDTNTEAFF.

This clonotype was detected many times. V is TRBV6-1 and J is TRBJ1-2; D ambiguous. With 1 base removed from V and 6 bases from J, the gap between germline ends came to 9 bases. The CDR3 consists of 13 residues. Germline V gives CDR1 MNHNS, CDR2 SASEGT. The CDR3 region is CASSEGQIDGYTF. Written as DNA, the CDR3 is TGTGCCAGCAGTGAAGGGCAAATTGATGGCTACACCTTC.

This clonotype appeared once. The chain couples TRBV3-1 to TRBJ1-2; 10 bases line up with TRBD1. Looked up from germline, CDR1 is LGHDT and CDR2 is YNNKEL (reference sequence). This CDR3 region has 16 residues. The ends lost 3 bases at V and 6 bases at J; junction bases unmatched: 10. CDR3 in DNA: TGTGCCAGCAGCCAGAGGGCCGGACAGGGGGGTGATGGCTACACCTTC. This gives the protein CASSQRAGQGGDGYTF.

The V gene is TRBV7-3, the J gene TRBJ2-1, with 12 bases aligning to TRBD2. This CDR3 is 16 amino acids long. V shed 4 bases, J shed 9 bases, and the junction held 10 bases outside the gene matches. CDR1 is SGHTA and CDR2 is FQGTGA in the germline V gene. Here the CDR3 reads CASSWTSGNPSSEQFF. In DNA form, the CDR3 reads TGTGCCAGCAGCTGGACTAGCGGGAACCCCTCCAGTGAGCAGTTCTTC.

This clonotype was picked up many times. The chain links TRBV7-8 to TRBJ1-1; D unresolved. V shed 1 base and J shed 6 bases, with 12 bases lying between them. Germline CDR1 SGHVS, CDR2 FQNEAQ. CDR3 length equals 14 residues. This CDR3 is CASSLVLTVAEAFF. In DNA form, the CDR3 reads TGTGCCAGCAGCTTAGTGTTGACGGTGGCTGAAGCTTTCTTT.

This clonotype came up many times. The chain carries TRBV2 and TRBJ1-1; D possibly corresponds to TRBD1 (6 bases). Germline CDR1 and CDR2: SNHLY and FYNNEI. This CDR3 contains 14 residues. Trimming cost V 2 bases and J 4 bases, with 11 bases left between them. The CDR3 sequence is CASSELQDSTEAFF. The CDR3 region has the DNA TGTGCCAGCAGTGAATTACAGGACAGCACTGAAGCTTTCTTT.

This clonotype occurred a few times. The genes are TRBV6-1 and TRBJ2-7, with TRBD2 matching over 9 bases. V was pared by 6 bases and J by 4 bases, with 7 bases of the junction left unmatched. The CDR3 covers 14 residues. Germline V gives CDR1 MNHNS, CDR2 SASEGT. The CDR3 here is CASRPVTSGYEQYF. CDR3 nucleotide sequence: TGTGCCAGCAGACCCGTGACTAGCGGATACGAGCAGTACTTC.

The CDR3 sequence: CASSPRTAISYEQYF. CDR3 in DNA: TGTGCCAGCAGCCCTCGGACAGCGATCTCCTACGAGCAGTACTTC. The chain links TRBV14 to TRBJ2-7, with D maybe TRBD1 (6 bases). V was pared by 4 bases and J by 0 bases, with 13 bases between. CDR3 length: 15 amino acids. Germline V gene sequence: CDR1 SGHDN, CDR2 FVKESK.

This clonotype was observed many times. The J gene is TRBJ1-1, the V gene TRBV28; D not resolved. Per the germline V gene, CDR1 is MDHEN and CDR2 is SYDVKM. CDR3 size: 13 residues. Trimming removed 3 bases at V and 1 base at J, with 6 bases between. The CDR3 spells CASSFLRNTEAFF. The CDR3 DNA follows: TGTGCCAGCAGTTTTTTGCGGAACACTGAAGCTTTCTTT.

The rearrangement links TRBV7-2 to TRBJ2-7, with TRBD2 matching 10 bases. Losses at the gene ends were 5 bases for V and 4 bases for J; bases not matched to a gene: 14. This CDR3 is built from 17 residues. CDR1 and CDR2 (germline): SGHTA, FQGNSA. CDR3 sequence reads: CASSKGGLAGVFYEQYF. The CDR3 nucleotides read TGTGCCAGCAGCAAGGGGGGCCTAGCGGGAGTTTTTTACGAGCAGTACTTC.

At least ten counts were recorded for this clonotype. The rearrangement uses TRBV12-3 or TRBV12-4 and TRBJ2-1, with TRBD2 matching 9 bases. The V segment lost 1 base and the J segment 4 bases; nucleotides outside the gene matches: 2. CDR3 length: 15 residues. In nucleotides, the CDR3 is TGTGCCAGCAGTTTAGGTACTAGCGGGTACAATGAGCAGTTCTTC. Encoded protein: CASSLGTSGYNEQFF.

Concerning this clonotype itself: A read error may explain this, as a much larger clone is one base away. The CDR3 here is CASRGRSGRGNNQPQHF. In DNA form, the CDR3 reads TGTGCCAGCAGAGGGCGGTCGGGACGGGGCAACAATCAGCCCCAGCATTTT. The rearrangement links TRBV2 to TRBJ1-5; D may be TRBD1 (5 bases). V was pared by 6 bases and J by 3 bases, with 21 bases between. Germline V gene lookup returns CDR1 SNHLY and CDR2 FYNNEI. This CDR3 comprises 17 residues.

Many counts were recorded for this clonotype. V usage is TRBV2 and J usage is TRBJ1-1, with unresolved D. Germline lookup yields CDR1 SNHLY and CDR2 FYNNEI. The CDR3 sequence is 14 residues long. The ends were cut back, 6 bases at V and 5 bases at J, with 16 bases in the middle. This CDR3 reads CASSYGWAVTEAFF. CDR3 nucleotide sequence: TGTGCCAGCAGCTATGGTTGGGCGGTGACTGAAGCTTTCTTT.

This clonotype was found a few times. The J gene is TRBJ2-7, the V gene TRBV5-1, with 15 bases that match TRBD2. CDR1 is SGHRS, CDR2 YFSETQ, per germline. The CDR3 is made up of 19 amino acids. The ends lost 4 bases at V and 9 bases at J; junction bases unmatched: 20. For the CDR3, the DNA is TGCGCCAGCAGCATCGAGGGACTAGCGGGAGGCCCTCGATCCGGGCTGCAGTACTTC. Translation gives CASSIEGLAGGPRSGLQYF. Drawing the rest from reference TRBV5-1 and TRBJ2-7, the complete variable domain is KAGVTQTPRYLIKTRGQQVTLSCSPISGHRSVSWYQQTPGQGLQFLFEYFSETQRNKGNFPGRFSGRQFSNSRSEMNVSTLELGDSALYLCASSIEGLAGGPRSGLQYFGPGTRLTVT.

This clonotype was counted ten times or more. The chain employs TRBV27 and TRBJ2-7; D is possibly TRBD2 (6 bases). CDR1 and CDR2 from the germline V gene are MNHEY and SMNVEV (reference sequence). Trimming cost V 4 bases and J 4 bases, with 14 bases left between them. This CDR3 comprises 14 residues. This CDR3 is CASSSTGTLYEQYF. CDR3 sequence (DNA): TGTGCCAGCAGTTCCACCGGGACTCTGTACGAGCAGTACTTC.

This chain connects TRBV28 to TRBJ2-1; 8 positions match TRBD2. Germline V gene data show CDR1 as MDHEN and CDR2 as SYDVKM. The length of the CDR3 is 19 residues. After removal of 7 bases from V and 0 bases from J, the junction contained 17 bases not matched to a gene. This CDR3 is CASIRWLAGFRSSYNEQFF. The CDR3, as DNA: TGTGCCAGCATCCGGTGGCTAGCGGGTTTTCGGTCCTCCTACAATGAGCAGTTCTTC.

This chain uses TRBV3-1 with TRBJ1-1; TRBD1 aligns across 7 bases. The CDR3 loop spans 17 amino acids. After removal of 2 bases from V and 0 bases from J, the junction contained 9 bases not matched to a gene. Germline CDR1 LGHDT, CDR2 YNNKEL (reference sequence). CDR3 loop: CASSQRTGLTMNTEAFF. DNA of the CDR3: TGTGCCAGCAGCCAACGGACAGGACTGACCATGAACACTGAAGCTTTCTTT.

V and J are TRBV7-2 and TRBJ1-5; the match to TRBD1 covers 8 bases. The germline CDR1 and CDR2 sequences are SGHTA and FQGNSA. The CDR3 sequence is 15 residues long. Unmatched junction bases numbered 8, after V lost 8 bases and J lost 2 bases. The CDR3 sequence is CASDPGGRGNQPQHF. The CDR3 region has the DNA TGTGCCAGCGACCCAGGGGGCCGGGGCAATCAGCCCCAGCATTTT. Using reference TRBV7-2 and TRBJ1-5 for the parts outside the CDR3, the full variable domain is GAGVSQSPSNKVTEKGKDVELRCDPISGHTALYWYRQSLGQGLEFLIYFQGNSAPDKSGLPSDRFSAERTGGSVSTLTIQRTQQEDSAVYLCASDPGGRGNQPQHFGDGTRLSIL.